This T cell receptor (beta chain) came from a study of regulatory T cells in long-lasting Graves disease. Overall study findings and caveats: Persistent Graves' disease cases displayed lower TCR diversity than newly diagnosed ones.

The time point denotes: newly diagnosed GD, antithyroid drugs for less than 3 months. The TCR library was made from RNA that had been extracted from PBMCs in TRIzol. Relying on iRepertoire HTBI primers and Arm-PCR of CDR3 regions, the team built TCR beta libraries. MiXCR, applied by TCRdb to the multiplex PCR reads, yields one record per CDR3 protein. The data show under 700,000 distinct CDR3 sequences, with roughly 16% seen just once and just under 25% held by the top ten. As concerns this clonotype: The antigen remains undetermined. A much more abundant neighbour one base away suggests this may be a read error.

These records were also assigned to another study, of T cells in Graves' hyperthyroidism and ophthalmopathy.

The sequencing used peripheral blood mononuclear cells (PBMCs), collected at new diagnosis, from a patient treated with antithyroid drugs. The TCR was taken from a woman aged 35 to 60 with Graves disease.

The CDR3: CASRRLGADTQYF. The CDR3 nucleotides are TGTGCCAGCAGGAGACTGGGGGCAGATACGCAGTATTTT. The chain uses TRBV6-1 and TRBJ2-3; D is tentatively TRBD1 or TRBD2 (5 bases each). Trimming took off 6 bases at V and 4 bases at J, with 11 bases between the two ends. CDR1 is MNHNS and CDR2 is SASEGT in the germline V gene. The CDR3 is 13 amino acids.